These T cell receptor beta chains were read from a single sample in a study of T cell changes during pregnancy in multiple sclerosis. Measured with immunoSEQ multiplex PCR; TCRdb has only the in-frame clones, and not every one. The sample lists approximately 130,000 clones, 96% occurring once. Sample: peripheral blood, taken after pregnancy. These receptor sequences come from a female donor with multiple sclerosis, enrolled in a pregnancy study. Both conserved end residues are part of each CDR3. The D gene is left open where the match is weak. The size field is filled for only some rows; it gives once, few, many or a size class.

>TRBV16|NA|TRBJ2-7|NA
CASRLGGGSTYF
TGTGCCAGCAGGTTGGGAGGAGGGAGTACGTACTTC
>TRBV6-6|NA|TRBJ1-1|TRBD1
CASSGPQGKDTEAFF
TGTGCCAGCAGTGGTCCACAGGGGAAGGACACTGAAGCTTTCTTT
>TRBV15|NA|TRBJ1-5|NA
CATSRLWDTDQPQHF
TGTGCCACCAGCAGACTCTGGGACACTGATCAGCCCCAGCATTTT
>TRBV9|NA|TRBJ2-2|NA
CASSLYTGELFF
TGTGCCAGCAGCCTATACACCGGGGAGCTGTTTTTT
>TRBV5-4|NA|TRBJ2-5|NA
CASSLTATGETQYF
TGTGCCAGCAGCTTGACGGCAACCGGGGAGACCCAGTACTTC
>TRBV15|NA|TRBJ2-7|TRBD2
CATQLAGGNYEQYF
TGTGCCACCCAACTAGCGGGAGGAAACTACGAGCAGTACTTC
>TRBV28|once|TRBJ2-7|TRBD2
CASSSTGGGGPRAEQYF
TGTGCCAGCAGTTCCACGGGGGGAGGAGGACCAAGGGCCGAGCAGTACTTC
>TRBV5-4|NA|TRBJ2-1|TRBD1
CASSFDRQGSYNEQFF
TGTGCCAGCAGCTTCGATAGACAGGGTTCCTACAATGAGCAGTTCTTC
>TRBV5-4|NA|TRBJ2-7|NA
CASSLGTVYEQYF
TGTGCCAGCAGCTTGGGGACAGTCTACGAGCAGTACTTC
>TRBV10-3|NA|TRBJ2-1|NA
CAISDGTYTYNEQFF
TGTGCCATCAGTGACGGGACTTACACCTACAATGAGCAGTTCTTC
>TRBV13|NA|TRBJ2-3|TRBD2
CASSLLAGGNTQYF
TGTGCCAGCAGCCTTCTAGCGGGAGGAAATACGCAGTATTTT
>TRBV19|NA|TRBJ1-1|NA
CASSLGQRFTEAFF
TGTGCCAGTAGTCTCGGACAGAGGTTCACTGAAGCTTTCTTT
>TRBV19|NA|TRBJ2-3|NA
CASSITGISTDTQYF
TGTGCCAGTAGTATAACAGGGATTAGCACAGATACGCAGTATTTT
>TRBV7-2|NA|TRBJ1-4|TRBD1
CASSPDRVNEKLFF
TGTGCCAGCAGCCCTGACAGGGTTAATGAAAAACTGTTTTTT
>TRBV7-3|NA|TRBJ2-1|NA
CASSQGYPSYNEQFF
TGTGCCAGCAGCCAGGGGTATCCCTCCTACAATGAGCAGTTCTTC
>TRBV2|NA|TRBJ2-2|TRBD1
CASSVGTGRTGELFF
TGTGCCAGCAGTGTGGGGACAGGGAGAACCGGGGAGCTGTTTTTT